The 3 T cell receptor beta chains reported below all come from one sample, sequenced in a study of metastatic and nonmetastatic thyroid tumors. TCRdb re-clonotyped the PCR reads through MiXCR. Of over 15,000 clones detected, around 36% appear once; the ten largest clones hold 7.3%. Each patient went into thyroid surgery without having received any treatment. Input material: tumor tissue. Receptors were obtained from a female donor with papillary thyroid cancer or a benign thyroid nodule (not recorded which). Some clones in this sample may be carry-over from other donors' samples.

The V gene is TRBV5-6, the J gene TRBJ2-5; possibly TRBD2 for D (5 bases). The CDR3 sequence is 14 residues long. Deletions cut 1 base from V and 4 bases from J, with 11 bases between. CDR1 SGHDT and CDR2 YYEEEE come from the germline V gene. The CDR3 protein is CASSLSGLPETQYF. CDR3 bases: TGTGCCAGCAGCTTGTCAGGACTCCCAGAGACCCAGTACTTC. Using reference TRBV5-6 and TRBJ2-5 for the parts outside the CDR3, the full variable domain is DAGVTQSPTHLIKTRGQQVTLRCSPKSGHDTVSWYQQALGQGPQFIFQYYEEEERQRGNFPDRFSGHQFPNYSSELNVNALLLGDSALYLCASSLSGLPETQYFGPGTRLLVL.

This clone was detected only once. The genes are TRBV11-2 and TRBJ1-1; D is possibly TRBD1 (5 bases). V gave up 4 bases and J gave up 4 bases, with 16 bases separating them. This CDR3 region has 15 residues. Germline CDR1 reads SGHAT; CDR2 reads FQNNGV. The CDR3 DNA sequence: TGTGCCAGCAGCTCAGCTCCGACAGTCACCACTGAAGCTTTCTTT. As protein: CASSSAPTVTTEAFF.

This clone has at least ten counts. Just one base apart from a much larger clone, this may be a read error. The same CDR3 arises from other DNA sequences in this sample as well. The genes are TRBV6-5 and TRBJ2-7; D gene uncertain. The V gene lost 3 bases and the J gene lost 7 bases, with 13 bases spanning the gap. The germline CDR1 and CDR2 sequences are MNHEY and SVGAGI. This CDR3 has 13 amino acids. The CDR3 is CASSYQENYEQYF. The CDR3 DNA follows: TGTGCCAGCAGTTATCAGGAGAACTATGAGCAGTACTTC.